The 29 T cell receptor beta chains below were found in one sample sequenced in a study of OX40 agonist ivuxolimab in advanced cancers. TCRdb keeps only in-frame clones here, not all; method: immunoSEQ multiplex PCR. The table has 55,000 to 70,000 clones, around 88% seen once. The material was CD4+ or CD8+ T cells sorted from blood, obtained in a trial of the OX40 agonist ivuxolimab. The receptor set was obtained from an adult with an advanced solid tumor such as melanoma, head and neck, liver or kidney cancer.

The chain is built from TRBV30 and TRBJ2-1; 11 nucleotides match TRBD2. Losses at the gene ends were 2 bases for V and 0 bases for J; bases not matched to a gene: 12. This CDR3 spans 19 amino acids. CDR1 is GTSNPN and CDR2 is SVGIG in the germline V gene (reference sequence). The CDR3, as DNA: TGTGCCTGGAGTTTCCTAGCGGGAGGCTTTTCGAGCTCCTACAATGAGCAGTTCTTC. Translated: CAWSFLAGGFSSSYNEQFF. Full variable domain (outside the CDR3, taken from reference TRBV30 and TRBJ2-1): SQTIHQWPATLVQPVGSPLSLECTVEGTSNPNLYWYRQAAGRGLQLLFYSVGIGQISSEVPQNLSASRPQDRQFILSSKKLLLSDSGFYLCAWSFLAGGFSSSYNEQFFGPGTRLTVL.

This clone was observed a few times. The genes are TRBV7-9 and TRBJ2-7; weak D call: TRBD2 (6 bases). The CDR3 covers 12 residues. The V and J ends lost 5 bases and 6 bases respectively, with 11 bases between them. Germline assignment: CDR1 SEHNR and CDR2 FQNEAQ (reference sequence). CDR3 loop: CASSLTSSEQYF. The DNA for the CDR3 is TGTGCCAGCAGCCTTACTAGCTCCGAGCAGTACTTC.

The chain recombines TRBV11-2 with TRBJ1-3; D not certain. The CDR3 is 15 amino acids. Germline lookup yields CDR1 SGHAT and CDR2 FQNNGV. V lost 1 base and J lost 0, with 7 bases in between. The CDR3 DNA follows: TGTGCCAGCAGCTTAGGAGCGGTCTCTGGAAACACCATATATTTT. Its protein product is CASSLGAVSGNTIYF. Drawing the rest from reference TRBV11-2 and TRBJ1-3, the complete variable domain is EAGVAQSPRYKIIEKRQSVAFWCNPISGHATLYWYQQILGQGPKLLIQFQNNGVVDDSQLPKDRFSAERLKGVDSTLKIQPAKLEDSAVYLCASSLGAVSGNTIYFGEGSWLTVV.

The rearrangement joins TRBV7-6 to TRBJ2-2; D possibly corresponds to TRBD2 (5 bases). The V and J ends lost 7 bases and 2 bases respectively, with 14 bases between them. Germline V gives CDR1 SGHVS, CDR2 FNYEAQ. The CDR3 consists of 15 residues. The CDR3 region has the DNA TGTGCCAGCACCTTCTTCGAGGGCAACACCGGGGAGCTGTTTTTT. Translated, it gives CASTFFEGNTGELFF.

This clone was detected once. The genes are TRBV10-3 and TRBJ2-5, with 7 bases that match TRBD1. TRBJ2-7 explains the end of the DNA better; the J call may be wrong. CDR3 length: 12 amino acids. Germline V gene lookup returns CDR1 ENHRY and CDR2 SYGVKD. CDR3 nucleotides: TGTGCCATCAGCCAACAGGGGTCCGAGCAGTACTTC. Protein product: CAISQQGSEQYF.

The chain links TRBV7-8 to TRBJ2-5; D unresolved. This CDR3 is built from 15 residues. V was cut by 2 bases and J by 1 base, with 11 bases left in between. CDR1 is SGHVS, CDR2 FQNEAQ, per germline. CDR3 loop: CASSLMTQAQETQYF. The CDR3, as DNA: TGTGCCAGCAGCTTAATGACCCAGGCCCAAGAGACCCAGTACTTC. Full variable domain (remainder filled in from reference TRBV7-8 and TRBJ2-5): GAGVSQSPRYKVAKRGQDVALRCDPISGHVSLFWYQQALGQGPEFLTYFQNEAQLDKSGLPSDRFFAERPEGSVSTLKIQRTQQEDSAVYLCASSLMTQAQETQYFGPGTRLLVL.

The chain links TRBV7-9 to TRBJ2-5; D gene uncertain. CDR1 is SEHNR, CDR2 FQNEAQ, per germline (reference sequence). This CDR3 comprises 12 residues. V gave up 2 bases and J gave up 4 bases, with 5 bases separating them. Written as DNA, the CDR3 is TGTGCCAGCAGCTTAAACGCAGAGACCCAGTACTTC. It codes for CASSLNAETQYF.

The chain has TRBV9 and TRBJ2-7, with 9 nucleotides matching TRBD2. The V gene end was trimmed by 4 bases and the J gene end by 7 bases; junction bases not matched to a gene: 12. This CDR3 spans 15 amino acids. Per germline, CDR1 SGDLS and CDR2 YYNGEE. The CDR3, as DNA: TGTGCCAGCAGCCCCCGGGGTAGCGGGAGCGGTGAGCAGTACTTC. It translates to CASSPRGSGSGEQYF.

V usage is TRBV5-1 and J usage is TRBJ2-1, with no clear D. The germline V gene encodes CDR1 SGHRS and CDR2 YFSETQ. Trimming cost V 7 bases and J 2 bases, with 13 bases left between them. The length of the CDR3 is 14 residues. The CDR3 spells CASSPADTYNEQFF. CDR3 in DNA: TGCGCCAGCTCTCCGGCGGATACCTACAATGAGCAGTTCTTC.

This chain joins TRBV28 and TRBJ2-1, with TRBD2 matching 9 bases. CDR3 length equals 16 residues. Germline V CDR1 and CDR2: MDHEN, SYDVKM. V lost 3 bases to trimming and J lost 7 bases; unmatched junction nucleotides: 10. This CDR3 is CASSLTSPGLANEQFF. CDR3 DNA: TGTGCCAGCAGTTTGACCTCCCCGGGACTAGCAAATGAGCAGTTCTTC.

V usage is TRBV30 and J usage is TRBJ1-3; D gene ambiguous. Germline loops: CDR1 GTSNPN, CDR2 SVGIG (reference sequence). CDR3 length: 13 amino acids. Trimming took 3 bases from V and 4 from J, leaving 10 bases between them. The chain's CDR3 is CAWSSTPGNTIYF. Written as DNA, the CDR3 is TGTGCCTGGAGCTCGACCCCCGGAAACACCATATATTTT.

The rearrangement uses TRBV19 and TRBJ2-1, with 8 bases lining up with TRBD2. The CDR3 length is 15 residues. V was clipped by 2 bases and J by 9 bases; unmatched bases: 9. CDR1 LNHDA and CDR2 SQIVND come from the germline V gene (reference sequence). CDR3 sequence (DNA): TGTGCCAGTAGTATAAGGGCGGCGGGGGGAGGTGAGCAGTTCTTC. This codes for CASSIRAAGGGEQFF. Full variable domain (outside the CDR3, taken from reference TRBV19 and TRBJ2-1): DGGITQSPKYLFRKEGQNVTLSCEQNLNHDAMYWYRQDPGQGLRLIYYSQIVNDFQKGDIAEGYSVSREKKESFPLTVTSAQKNPTAFYLCASSIRAAGGGEQFFGPGTRLTVL.

The gene calls are TRBV5-6 and TRBJ1-2; D gene uncertain. V lost 1 base and J lost 4, with 11 bases in between. The CDR3 runs to 14 residues. Looked up from germline, CDR1 is SGHDT and CDR2 is YYEEEE. The CDR3 protein is CASSLSGSGYGYTF. CDR3 in DNA: TGTGCCAGCAGCTTGTCTGGATCTGGCTATGGCTACACCTTC.

CDR3 in DNA: TGTGCCAGCACCACTCTCTTCAGGGCTAGCGGGGGCCTTCGGGAGCAGTTCTTC. Residues: CASTTLFRASGGLREQFF. The chain is built from TRBV11-2 and TRBJ2-1, with 10 nucleotides matching TRBD2. This CDR3 is 18 amino acids long. V was clipped by 7 bases and J by 10 bases; unmatched bases: 22. Germline CDR1 SGHAT, CDR2 FQNNGV.

The chain links TRBV7-9 to TRBJ2-5, with D perhaps assigned TRBD1 or TRBD2 (6 bases each). CDR3 length equals 14 residues. Trimming removed 5 bases from V and 5 bases from J, with 15 bases in between. Germline-derived CDR1 and CDR2 are SEHNR and FQNEAQ (reference sequence). The CDR3 region has the DNA TGTGCCAGCAGCCCCTCGGGGGCAGGGGAGACCCAGTACTTC. It yields the protein CASSPSGAGETQYF. Full variable domain (remainder filled in from reference TRBV7-9 and TRBJ2-5): DTGVSQNPRHKITKRGQNVTFRCDPISEHNRLYWYRQTLGQGPEFLTYFQNEAQLEKSRLLSDRFSAERPKGSFSTLEIQRTEQGDSAMYLCASSPSGAGETQYFGPGTRLLVL.

This clone was detected only once. The CDR3 loop is CATSSFNGDYQYF. The CDR3 DNA is TGTGCCACCAGCTCCTTCAATGGGGACTACCAGTACTTC. This rearrangement joins TRBV15 to TRBJ2-7; 7 bases are a match to TRBD2. This CDR3 contains 13 residues. With V trimmed by 5 bases and J by 10 bases, 11 bases remained unmatched. The germline V gene has CDR1 LNHNV and CDR2 YYDKDF (reference sequence).

The V call is TRBV14, the J call TRBJ1-3; 12 nucleotides line up with TRBD1. The CDR3 runs 17 residues. V lost 2 bases, J lost 6 bases, and 8 bases stayed unmatched. Germline V CDR1 and CDR2: SGHDN, FVKESK. CDR3 in DNA: TGTGCCAGCAGCCAAAAGTATGGGACAGGGGGCGAAAACACCATATATTTT. This encodes CASSQKYGTGGENTIYF.

The chain joins TRBV7-8 to TRBJ2-3; TRBD1 agrees at 7 bases. This CDR3 comprises 15 residues. Looked up from germline, CDR1 is SGHVS and CDR2 is FQNEAQ. V lost 5 bases, J lost 2 bases, and 7 bases stayed unmatched. The CDR3 DNA reads as TGTGCCAGCAGCCTAAAAGGACAGGACACAGATACGCAGTATTTT. Encoded protein: CASSLKGQDTDTQYF.

This chain uses TRBV9 with TRBJ1-4, with 10 bases aligning to TRBD1. Germline V gene lookup returns CDR1 SGDLS and CDR2 YYNGEE. V lost 3 bases and J lost 8; bases outside the gene matches: 7. There are 15 residues in the CDR3. The CDR3 region has the DNA TGTGCCAGCAGCGCAAGACAGGGGGCGGGAGAAAAACTGTTTTTT. Its translation: CASSARQGAGEKLFF.

Regarding this clone: A read error may account for a junction end that differs from germline. CDR3 sequence: CASSGSGQLFF. CDR3 sequence (DNA): TGCGCCAGCAGCGGATCCGGGCAGCTGTTTTTT. V is TRBV5-1 and J is TRBJ2-2; D ambiguous. Looked up from germline, CDR1 is SGHRS and CDR2 is YFSETQ. This CDR3 has 11 residues. The full variable domain, in which reference TRBV5-1 and TRBJ2-2 provide the parts outside the CDR3, is KAGVTQTPRYLIKTRGQQVTLSCSPISGHRSVSWYQQTPGQGLQFLFEYFSETQRNKGNFPGRFSGRQFSNSRSEMNVSTLELGDSALYLCASSGSGQLFFGEGSRLTVL.

The CDR3 DNA reads TGCGCCAGCAGCTTGGTAGCGCACCCCGCAGACACCGGGGAGCTGTTTTTT. Amino acids: CASSLVAHPADTGELFF. The gene calls are TRBV5-1 and TRBJ2-2; a weak D match, TRBD2 (5 bases). The CDR3 totals 17 residues. CDR1 SGHRS and CDR2 YFSETQ come from the germline V gene. Trimming pared 0 bases from V and 3 bases from J, leaving 15 bases between.

V and J are TRBV29-1 and TRBJ1-1; D remains unclear. CDR3 length: 9 residues. Germline values: CDR1 SQVTM, CDR2 ANQGSEA. The V end lost 6 bases, the J end lost 1 base, and 0 bases lay between the germline ends. The CDR3 DNA sequence: TGCAGCGTGAACACTGAAGCTTTCTTT. It translates to CSVNTEAFF.

The chain joins TRBV19 to TRBJ2-5, with TRBD2 matching 11 bases. Germline CDR1 is LNHDA and CDR2 is SQIVND (reference sequence). V lost 5 bases to trimming and J lost 5 bases; unmatched junction nucleotides: 16. The length of the CDR3 is 18 residues. CDR3 residues: CASSLRGGVAGGLETQYF. CDR3 in DNA: TGTGCCAGTAGTCTCCGAGGGGGTGTAGCGGGAGGGTTGGAGACCCAGTACTTC.

This chain joins TRBV30 and TRBJ2-5; either TRBD1 or TRBD2 may fit D (6 bases each). V dropped 2 bases and J dropped 5 bases, with 18 bases sitting between them. The CDR3 contains 15 residues. Germline V CDR1 and CDR2: GTSNPN, SVGIG (reference sequence). The CDR3 sequence: CAWSTSWGAGETQYF. The CDR3 nucleotides are TGTGCCTGGAGTACCTCGTGGGGGGCCGGGGAGACCCAGTACTTC.

The V gene is TRBV6-5, the J gene TRBJ2-7; D remains unclear. Trimming left V 6 bases short and J 3 bases short, with 15 bases between. This CDR3 is built from 14 residues. Germline V lookup: CDR1 MNHEY, CDR2 SVGAGI. CDR3 sequence (DNA): TGTGCCAGCAGCCCCTCCCAGACGTTCTACGAGCAGTACTTC. This translates into CASSPSQTFYEQYF.

The gene calls are TRBV6-5 and TRBJ2-3, with D possibly TRBD1 on 6 matching bases. In germline, CDR1 is MNHEY, CDR2 SVGAGI. The CDR3 spans 15 residues. The V and J ends lost 2 bases and 1 base respectively, with 10 bases between them. DNA of the CDR3: TGTGCCAGCAGTTACCAGGGGATCCGCACAGATACGCAGTATTTT. This codes for CASSYQGIRTDTQYF.

This chain joins TRBV19 and TRBJ1-4, with 7 positions matching TRBD1. CDR3 size: 16 residues. Trimming took 6 bases from V and 5 from J; bases not matched to a gene: 12. Germline-derived CDR1 and CDR2 are LNHDA and SQIVND (reference sequence). DNA for the CDR3: TGTGCCAGTAGACTTAACAGGGGTCCCGCGAATGAAAAACTGTTTTTT. It encodes CASRLNRGPANEKLFF.

This chain links TRBV10-3 with TRBJ1-6, with 7 bases matching TRBD1. This CDR3 contains 12 residues. J lost 8 bases, V lost 9 bases, and 4 bases had no gene match. CDR1 and CDR2 from the germline V gene are ENHRY and SYGVKD. DNA of the CDR3: TGTGCCATAGGACAGGAAGATTCACCCCTCCACTTT. Protein product: CAIGQEDSPLHF.

The chain uses TRBV5-8 and TRBJ1-6, with 7 bases lining up with TRBD1. The junction had 6 bases not matched to a gene; V was cut back by 5 bases and J by 7 bases. From germline, CDR1 is SGHTS and CDR2 YDEGEE. This CDR3 is built from 14 residues. CDR3 in DNA: TGTGCCAGCAGTCCCCGGGACAGCAATTCACCCCTCCACTTT. This sequence encodes CASSPRDSNSPLHF.